These T cell receptor beta chains were read from a single sample in a study of siplizumab effects on memory and regulatory T cells. Produced via immunoSEQ multiplex PCR; TCRdb's table is partial and in-frame only. The table has about 100,000 clones, roughly 94% seen once. Sequencing used Tregs sorted from blood. These receptor sequences come from a human donor in good health. Each CDR3 is given with its conserved first and last residue. D genes are given only for firm matches. Clone size, where shown, is once, few, many, or a class for clones that have expanded.

d_call: .
clone_size: .
j_call: TRBJ1-3
v_call: TRBV19
cdr3_nt: TGTGCCAGTAGTATACAGGTTTCAAACTCTGGAAACACCATATATTTT
cdr3_aa: CASSIQVSNSGNTIYF

d_call: .
clone_size: .
j_call: TRBJ2-2
v_call: TRBV15
cdr3_nt: TGTGCCACCAGCAGAGAGAAGGGCGGGGTCACCGGGGAGCTGTTTTTT
cdr3_aa: CATSREKGGVTGELFF

d_call: TRBD2
clone_size: few
j_call: TRBJ2-1
v_call: TRBV27
cdr3_nt: TGTGCCAGCAGCCCCCAACTAGCGGGAGGTATGAATGAGCAGTTCTTC
cdr3_aa: CASSPQLAGGMNEQFF

d_call: .
clone_size: .
j_call: TRBJ2-3
v_call: TRBV30
cdr3_nt: TGTGCCTGGAGTGTACGTAATCGGGGCACAGATACGCAGTATTTT
cdr3_aa: CAWSVRNRGTDTQYF

d_call: TRBD2
clone_size: .
j_call: TRBJ2-7
v_call: TRBV28
cdr3_nt: TGTGCCAGCTCCCCGCGGCCTAGCGGGTTGAGCGAGCAGTACTTC
cdr3_aa: CASSPRPSGLSEQYF

d_call: .
clone_size: .
j_call: TRBJ1-5
v_call: TRBV7-9
cdr3_nt: TGTGCCAGCAGCTACTCCAATCAGCCCCAGCATTTT
cdr3_aa: CASSYSNQPQHF

d_call: .
clone_size: once
j_call: TRBJ2-7
v_call: TRBV6-5
cdr3_nt: TGTGCCAGCAGCTACTTCTCTAGCAGTGGGTACGAGCAGTACTTC
cdr3_aa: CASSYFSSSGYEQYF

d_call: .
clone_size: .
j_call: TRBJ1-1
v_call: TRBV18
cdr3_nt: TGTGCCAGCTCACATACAGGGAACACTGAAGCTTTCTTT
cdr3_aa: CASSHTGNTEAFF

d_call: .
clone_size: .
j_call: TRBJ2-2
v_call: TRBV28
cdr3_nt: TGTGCCGTACAGCACCCAGAAATCACCGGGGAGCTGTTTTTT
cdr3_aa: CAVQHPEITGELFF

d_call: .
clone_size: .
j_call: TRBJ2-7
v_call: TRBV30
cdr3_nt: TGTGCCTGGAGCGGAGGGTTATTCTTCTACGAGCAGTACTTC
cdr3_aa: CAWSGGLFFYEQYF

d_call: .
clone_size: .
j_call: TRBJ2-2
v_call: TRBV7-3
cdr3_nt: TGTGCCAGCAGCTTAATCCCCGGGAGTGGCACCGGGGAGCTGTTTTTT
cdr3_aa: CASSLIPGSGTGELFF

d_call: .
clone_size: .
j_call: TRBJ1-5
v_call: TRBV6-6
cdr3_nt: TGTGCCAGCAGTTCCCTCATAAATCAGCCCCAGCATTTT
cdr3_aa: CASSSLINQPQHF

d_call: TRBD2
clone_size: .
j_call: TRBJ2-3
v_call: TRBV11-1
cdr3_nt: TGTGCCAGCAGCCAACCGGGACTAGCGGGAAGGGACGCAGATACGCAGTATTTT
cdr3_aa: CASSQPGLAGRDADTQYF

d_call: TRBD2
clone_size: .
j_call: TRBJ2-3
v_call: TRBV5-1
cdr3_nt: TGCGCCAGCAGCTTTTTAGCGGGAAGCACAGATACGCAGTATTTT
cdr3_aa: CASSFLAGSTDTQYF

d_call: .
clone_size: .
j_call: TRBJ2-7
v_call: TRBV5-1
cdr3_nt: TGCGCCAGCAGGTTCTCCCTCGCGGGATCCGAGCAGTACTTC
cdr3_aa: CASRFSLAGSEQYF

d_call: TRBD2
clone_size: .
j_call: TRBJ2-1
v_call: TRBV19
cdr3_nt: TGTGCCAGTAGTATCTCGACTAGCGGGAGGTCCTACAATGAGCAGTTCTTC
cdr3_aa: CASSISTSGRSYNEQFF

d_call: .
clone_size: .
j_call: TRBJ2-3
v_call: TRBV20-1
cdr3_nt: TGCAGTGCTTTTGTTAATACGCAGTATTTT
cdr3_aa: CSAFVNTQYF

d_call: TRBD1
clone_size: .
j_call: TRBJ2-2
v_call: TRBV11-2
cdr3_nt: TGTGCCAGCAGCGCAACAGGGGCGGCCACCGGGGAGCTGTTTTTT
cdr3_aa: CASSATGAATGELFF

d_call: .
clone_size: .
j_call: TRBJ1-1
v_call: TRBV6-6
cdr3_nt: TGTGCCAGCAGGGGGGAATTCGCTGAAGCTTTCTTT
cdr3_aa: CASRGEFAEAFF

d_call: .
clone_size: .
j_call: TRBJ1-5
v_call: TRBV30
cdr3_nt: TGTGCCTGGAGTGTAAGCCCGGATCAGCCCCAGCATTTT
cdr3_aa: CAWSVSPDQPQHF

d_call: TRBD1
clone_size: .
j_call: TRBJ2-7
v_call: TRBV28
cdr3_nt: TGTGCCAGCAGTTCCAGACAGGGTTTGGAGTACTTC
cdr3_aa: CASSSRQGLEYF

d_call: TRBD1
clone_size: .
j_call: TRBJ1-5
v_call: TRBV28
cdr3_nt: TGTGCCAGCAGTCTAAGGGGGCTTTATAGCAATCAGCCCCAGCATTTT
cdr3_aa: CASSLRGLYSNQPQHF

d_call: .
clone_size: .
j_call: TRBJ1-3
v_call: TRBV18
cdr3_nt: TGTGCCAGCTCACTAAACACAGGAAACACCATATATTTT
cdr3_aa: CASSLNTGNTIYF

d_call: .
clone_size: few
j_call: TRBJ1-1
v_call: TRBV5-4
cdr3_nt: TGTGCCAGCAGCTTGGAAAGGGTTACTGAAGCTTTCTTT
cdr3_aa: CASSLERVTEAFF

d_call: TRBD2
clone_size: once
j_call: TRBJ2-1
v_call: TRBV4-2
cdr3_nt: TGTGCCAGCAGCCAAAGCCCGACTAGCGGGATCAATGAGCAGTTCTTC
cdr3_aa: CASSQSPTSGINEQFF

d_call: .
clone_size: .
j_call: TRBJ2-5
v_call: TRBV20-1
cdr3_nt: TGTGTTATGGCCCGCTCTGAGACCCAGTACTTC
cdr3_aa: CVMARSETQYF

d_call: .
clone_size: .
j_call: TRBJ1-2
v_call: TRBV7-2
cdr3_nt: TGTGCCAGCAGCGCCAGAGTAGGCTACACCTTC
cdr3_aa: CASSARVGYTF

d_call: TRBD1
clone_size: .
j_call: TRBJ2-6
v_call: TRBV9
cdr3_nt: TGTGCCAGCAGCCACCGGACAGGGGGCGCTGGGGCCAACGTCCTGACTTTC
cdr3_aa: CASSHRTGGAGANVLTF

d_call: .
clone_size: .
j_call: TRBJ2-7
v_call: TRBV28
cdr3_nt: TGTGCCAGCAGTTTTCTACGGGAGACAAACGAGCAGTACTTC
cdr3_aa: CASSFLRETNEQYF

d_call: .
clone_size: .
j_call: TRBJ1-3
v_call: TRBV7-9
cdr3_nt: TGTGCCAGCAGCTTTATAGGTTCCTCTGGAAACACCATATATTTT
cdr3_aa: CASSFIGSSGNTIYF

d_call: .
clone_size: .
j_call: TRBJ2-7
v_call: TRBV11-1
cdr3_nt: TGTGCCAGCAGCTTAGACAGGGCCTACGAGCAGTACTTC
cdr3_aa: CASSLDRAYEQYF

d_call: .
clone_size: .
j_call: TRBJ2-5
v_call: TRBV15
cdr3_nt: TGTGCCACCAGCAGGGGGCAGGGGATCGTGGAGACCCAGTACTTC
cdr3_aa: CATSRGQGIVETQYF

d_call: TRBD1
clone_size: .
j_call: TRBJ1-1
v_call: TRBV7-9
cdr3_nt: TGTGCCAGCCGGGACAGTTTCTTTCCTGAAGCTTTCTTT
cdr3_aa: CASRDSFFPEAFF

d_call: TRBD2
clone_size: .
j_call: TRBJ2-1
v_call: TRBV6-6
cdr3_nt: TGTGCCAGCAGTTACCCCCTAGCGGGAGGGGGAAATGAGCAGTTCTTC
cdr3_aa: CASSYPLAGGGNEQFF

d_call: .
clone_size: .
j_call: TRBJ1-5
v_call: TRBV10-1
cdr3_nt: TGCGCCACCCCCTGGCCCCAGCATTTT
cdr3_aa: CATPWPQHF

d_call: .
clone_size: .
j_call: TRBJ2-2
v_call: TRBV27
cdr3_nt: TGTGCCAGCAATCCGAAAAGCGGTGGGGAGCTGTTTTTT
cdr3_aa: CASNPKSGGELFF

d_call: .
clone_size: .
j_call: TRBJ1-5
v_call: TRBV5-6
cdr3_nt: TGTGCCAGCAGGCGTTATGGGGGGTCGCTAGGCAATCAGCCCCAGCATTTT
cdr3_aa: CASRRYGGSLGNQPQHF

d_call: TRBD2
clone_size: .
j_call: TRBJ2-1
v_call: TRBV7-9
cdr3_nt: TGTGCCAGCAGCCCCAATCGGCGGGGGAACGAGCAGTTCTTC
cdr3_aa: CASSPNRRGNEQFF

d_call: .
clone_size: .
j_call: TRBJ2-3
v_call: TRBV27
cdr3_nt: TGTGCCAGCAGTTTAAGGCGGGTGGCGACAGATACGCAGTATTTT
cdr3_aa: CASSLRRVATDTQYF

d_call: TRBD2
clone_size: .
j_call: TRBJ2-7
v_call: TRBV11-2
cdr3_nt: TGTGCCAGCAGCTTAAGCGGGAGTTTGCAGTACTTC
cdr3_aa: CASSLSGSLQYF

d_call: .
clone_size: .
j_call: TRBJ2-5
v_call: TRBV19
cdr3_nt: TGTGCCAGTAGTACCCCCCAGGGGCTAGCGGAACAAGAGACCCAGTACTTC
cdr3_aa: CASSTPQGLAEQETQYF

d_call: .
clone_size: .
j_call: TRBJ2-5
v_call: TRBV7-9
cdr3_nt: TGTGCCAGCAGCCCTAGAGAGACCCAGTACTTC
cdr3_aa: CASSPRETQYF

d_call: .
clone_size: .
j_call: TRBJ2-1
v_call: TRBV5-1
cdr3_nt: TGCGCCAGCAGCTTGGGAGATCTATTCCCCGGGGAGAATGAGCAGTTCTTC
cdr3_aa: CASSLGDLFPGENEQFF

d_call: TRBD2
clone_size: .
j_call: TRBJ2-1
v_call: TRBV11-2
cdr3_nt: TGTGCCAGCAGCTTGAGACTAGCGGGAGGGCGTAATGAGCAGTTCTTC
cdr3_aa: CASSLRLAGGRNEQFF

d_call: .
clone_size: .
j_call: TRBJ1-2
v_call: TRBV30
cdr3_nt: TGTGCCTGGAGCAAAGGGGACTTTTATGGCTACACCTTC
cdr3_aa: CAWSKGDFYGYTF

d_call: .
clone_size: .
j_call: TRBJ1-4
v_call: TRBV5-1
cdr3_nt: TGCGCCAGCAGCATAGGGCCACGGGCTGAAAAACTGTTTTTT
cdr3_aa: CASSIGPRAEKLFF

d_call: TRBD1
clone_size: .
j_call: TRBJ2-7
v_call: TRBV10-3
cdr3_nt: TGTGCCATCAGCCGAGGACAGGGAGGCTACGAGCAGTACTTC
cdr3_aa: CAISRGQGGYEQYF

d_call: TRBD2
clone_size: .
j_call: TRBJ2-1
v_call: TRBV28
cdr3_nt: TGTGCCAGCAGGGGAGGGAGGTATGAGCAGTTCTTC
cdr3_aa: CASRGGRYEQFF

d_call: .
clone_size: .
j_call: TRBJ2-7
v_call: TRBV7-8
cdr3_nt: TGTGCCAGCAGCTCGGGATACTCCTACGAGCAGTACTTC
cdr3_aa: CASSSGYSYEQYF